What follows are 30 T cell receptor beta chains derived from one specimen sequenced in a study of breast tumors, draining lymph nodes, adjacent tissues. TCRdb independently ran MiXCR on the multiplex PCR reads; one entry per CDR3 protein. The table has roughly 260,000 distinct CDR3 sequences, roughly 31% seen once. Samples came from axillary lymph nodes draining the breast cancer. The sample consisted of axillary lymph node tissue. These receptors were collected from a female donor with breast cancer. Some clones in this sample may be carry-over from other donors' samples.

Comments on this clonotype: Here the CDR3 omits its conserved ending phenylalanine or tryptophan, so a read error is the likely source. The chain employs TRBV30 and TRBJ2-7; D unresolved. This CDR3 has 11 amino acids. The germline V gene has CDR1 GTSNPN and CDR2 SVGIG (reference sequence). Trimming cost V 1 base and J 1 base, with 2 bases left between them. In DNA form, the CDR3 reads TGTGCCTGGAGTGAGTCCTACGAGCAGTACTCC. It codes for CAWSESYEQYS.

The rearrangement links TRBV24-1 to TRBJ2-3, with 10 bases matching TRBD2. Germline-derived CDR1 and CDR2 are KGHDR and SFDVKD. V was clipped by 3 bases and J by 2 bases; unmatched bases: 4. The CDR3 covers 16 residues. CDR3 coding DNA: TGTGCCACCAGTGATCAACTAGCGGGGTCCACAGATACGCAGTATTTT. The encoded protein is CATSDQLAGSTDTQYF.

Details on this clonotype: A much more abundant neighbour one base away suggests this may be a read error. This chain uses TRBV19 with TRBJ2-1; 7 positions agree with TRBD2. The length of the CDR3 is 14 residues. Germline CDR1 reads LNHDA; CDR2 reads SQIVND (reference sequence). V lost 7 bases, J lost 9 bases, and 12 bases stayed unmatched. As DNA, the CDR3 is TGTGCCAGTAAGCGGGACCTAGATACTGGTGAGCAGTTCTTC. Its protein product is CASKRDLDTGEQFF. The whole variable domain, filled in from reference TRBV19 and TRBJ2-1, reads DGGITQSPKYLFRKEGQNVTLSCEQNLNHDAMYWYRQDPGQGLRLIYYSQIVNDFQKGDIAEGYSVSREKKESFPLTVTSAQKNPTAFYLCASKRDLDTGEQFFGPGTRLTVL.

This clonotype was seen ten or more times. The chain links TRBV5-4 to TRBJ2-5; D is perhaps TRBD2 (5 bases). The CDR3 extends over 15 amino acids. The V and J ends lost 1 base and 1 base respectively, with 11 bases between them. Germline V CDR1 and CDR2: SGHNT, YYREEE (reference sequence). The CDR3 spells CASSLSGILQETQYF. DNA for the CDR3: TGTGCCAGCAGCTTGTCCGGGATACTCCAAGAGACCCAGTACTTC.

With regard to this clonotype: The CDR3 does not close with the conserved phenylalanine or tryptophan, likely indicating a read error. The J gene is TRBJ2-5, the V gene TRBV7-2, with 7 nucleotides matching TRBD1. The germline gives CDR1 SGHTA, CDR2 FQGNSA. J was trimmed by 1 base and V by 4 bases; bases with no gene match: 3. This CDR3 region has 14 residues. CDR3 sequence: CASSSGDSQETQYL. CDR3 bases: TGTGCCAGCAGCTCCGGGGACAGCCAAGAGACCCAGTACCTT.

This clonotype was found once. This sequence may be a read error, since a much larger clone differs from it by one base. The V call is TRBV7-3, the J call TRBJ2-3, with 9 bases aligning to TRBD2. The CDR3 extends over 17 amino acids. Germline CDR1 reads SGHTA; CDR2 reads FQGTGA. CDR3 in amino acids: CASSQDSTSGDTDPQYF. The CDR3 nucleotides are TGCGCCAGCAGCCAAGATTCGACTAGCGGAGACACAGATCCGCAGTATTTT.

Points on this clonotype: One base away lies a much larger clone, so this may be a sequencing read error. This chain links TRBV30 with TRBJ1-2; 10 nucleotides align to TRBD1. V lost 6 bases and J lost 8; bases outside the gene matches: 9. The CDR3 has 13 amino acids. The germline CDR1 and CDR2 sequences are GTSNPN and SVGIG (reference sequence). In DNA, the CDR3 is TGTGCCTGCGTCGGGACAGGGGCTGTAGGCTACACCTTC. It codes for CACVGTGAVGYTF.

This clonotype has at least ten counts. The rearrangement uses TRBV5-6 and TRBJ2-1; 8 nucleotides match TRBD1. The CDR3 is 15 amino acids. Germline-derived CDR1 and CDR2 are SGHDT and YYEEEE. Trimming removed 4 bases from V and 6 bases from J; junction bases left unmatched: 9. Here the CDR3 DNA reads TGTGCCAGCAGCCCAGACAGGGGAGGCATCAATGAGCAGTTCTTC. Its protein is CASSPDRGGINEQFF. Filled out from reference TRBV5-6 and TRBJ2-1, the complete variable domain reads DAGVTQSPTHLIKTRGQQVTLRCSPKSGHDTVSWYQQALGQGPQFIFQYYEEEERQRGNFPDRFSGHQFPNYSSELNVNALLLGDSALYLCASSPDRGGINEQFFGPGTRLTVL.

The chain carries TRBV28 and TRBJ1-1; D call uncertain. Germline CDR1 and CDR2: MDHEN and SYDVKM. CDR3 length equals 13 residues. V lost 5 bases, J lost 7 bases, and 14 bases lay in between. For the CDR3, the DNA is TGTGCCAGCAGTCCCCCTGGGCTTGATGAAGCTTTCTTT. Residues: CASSPPGLDEAFF.

This clonotype appeared a single time. A clone one base away is much larger, so this may be a read error. No conserved phenylalanine or tryptophan ends this CDR3, so it is likely a read error. This chain connects TRBV9 to TRBJ2-3; D gene unclear. This CDR3 has 16 amino acids. Germline CDR1 is SGDLS and CDR2 is YYNGEE. V gave up 2 bases and J gave up 2 bases, with 15 bases separating them. This CDR3 is CASSVEIASPTDTQYL. The DNA of the CDR3 is TGTGCCAGCAGCGTCGAAATAGCCTCACCCACAGATACGCAGTATCTT.

This clonotype was seen repeatedly, ten times or more. The V call is TRBV7-6, the J call TRBJ2-7; D might be TRBD2 (5 bases). Per germline, CDR1 SGHVS and CDR2 FNYEAQ. V was trimmed by 5 bases and J by 6 bases, leaving 11 bases between them. The CDR3 extends over 12 amino acids. As DNA, the CDR3 is TGTGCCAGCAGCCGGGATGTGGGCGAGCAGTACTTC. It yields the protein CASSRDVGEQYF.

This clonotype was seen at least ten times. V usage is TRBV19 and J usage is TRBJ2-7; TRBD2 agrees at 11 bases. The V gene's germline CDR1 is LNHDA and CDR2 SQIVND (reference sequence). Trimming cost V 3 bases and J 3 bases; bases outside gene matches: 4. There are 15 residues in the CDR3. The DNA for the CDR3 is TGTGCCAGTAGTATTGTGCTAGCGGGAGGCTACGAGCAGTACTTC. This sequence encodes CASSIVLAGGYEQYF.

J is TRBJ2-3 and V is TRBV27, with D possibly being TRBD1 (5 bases). Trimming stripped 5 bases from V and 6 bases from J, with 18 bases between. Per germline, CDR1 MNHEY and CDR2 SMNVEV (reference sequence). The CDR3 loop spans 15 amino acids. For the CDR3, the DNA is TGTGCCAGCAGTCTCGAACTCAGGGCCCGTGATACGCAGTATTTT. This encodes CASSLELRARDTQYF.

Concerning this clonotype: This may be a read error, as it is one base from a much larger clone. The chain uses TRBV9 and TRBJ1-5; possible D gene TRBD1, 5 bases. The length of the CDR3 is 14 residues. Per germline, CDR1 SGDLS and CDR2 YYNGEE. The CDR3 sequence: CANSAGLTNQPQHF. CDR3 in DNA: TGTGCCAACAGCGCGGGACTTACAAATCAGCCCCAGCATTTT.

The rearrangement links TRBV5-8 to TRBJ2-5; D may be TRBD2 (5 bases). Germline CDR1 and CDR2: SGHTS and YDEGEE. CDR3 length equals 14 residues. The V gene lost 3 bases and the J gene lost 4 bases, with 13 bases spanning the gap. The CDR3, as DNA: TGTGCCAGCAGCTACGGAGGCCCGGCAGAGACCCAGTACTTC. The encoded protein is CASSYGGPAETQYF.

This clonotype has ten or more counts. This chain connects TRBV4-3 to TRBJ2-7, with TRBD1 identical over 9 bases. The germline CDR1 and CDR2 sequences are LGHNA and YSLEER. The CDR3 length is 16 residues. Trimming removed 0 bases from V and 5 bases from J; junction bases left unmatched: 8. CDR3 amino acids: CASSQEAGTGLHEQYF. In nucleotides, the CDR3 is TGCGCCAGCAGCCAAGAAGCCGGGACAGGGCTCCACGAGCAGTACTTC.

This clonotype was detected ten times or more. The genes are TRBV12-3 or TRBV12-4 and TRBJ1-2, with 7 nucleotides matching TRBD1. Trimming took 6 bases from V and 2 from J; bases not matched to a gene: 3. The CDR3 runs 13 residues. The CDR3 sequence is CASRMGQNYGYTF. The CDR3 DNA is TGTGCCAGCAGAATGGGACAGAACTATGGCTACACCTTC.

This clonotype was counted at least ten times. This chain links TRBV19 with TRBJ2-5, with TRBD2 matching 10 bases. Germline CDR1 is LNHDA and CDR2 is SQIVND (reference sequence). The J segment lost 5 bases and the V segment lost 4 bases, leaving 1 base of the junction unmatched. The CDR3 has 13 residues. CDR3 DNA: TGTGCCAGTAGTACACTAGCGGGGGAGACCCAGTACTTC. Translated, it gives CASSTLAGETQYF.

This clonotype showed up many times. This chain joins TRBV7-2 and TRBJ1-2; the D gene is possibly TRBD1 (5 bases). V was shortened by 2 bases and J by 4 bases, with 17 bases between the two germline ends. CDR3 length: 16 amino acids. Per the germline V gene, CDR1 is SGHTA and CDR2 is FQGNSA. This chain's CDR3 is CASSLRQLGGSYGYTF. The CDR3 DNA follows: TGTGCCAGCAGCTTAAGGCAATTGGGGGGGAGCTATGGCTACACCTTC. Filled out from reference TRBV7-2 and TRBJ1-2, the complete variable domain reads GAGVSQSPSNKVTEKGKDVELRCDPISGHTALYWYRQSLGQGLEFLIYFQGNSAPDKSGLPSDRFSAERTGGSVSTLTIQRTQQEDSAVYLCASSLRQLGGSYGYTFGSGTRLTVV.

This clonotype was picked up many times. The genes are TRBV7-8 and TRBJ2-7, with 7 bases matching TRBD1. Trimming cost V 4 bases and J 2 bases; bases outside gene matches: 5. There are 14 residues in the CDR3. The germline CDR1 and CDR2 sequences are SGHVS and FQNEAQ. Here the CDR3 reads CASSSTGTAYEQYF. The DNA of the CDR3 is TGTGCCAGCAGCTCGACCGGGACAGCCTACGAGCAGTACTTC. The full variable domain, rest sourced from reference TRBV7-8 and TRBJ2-7, is GAGVSQSPRYKVAKRGQDVALRCDPISGHVSLFWYQQALGQGPEFLTYFQNEAQLDKSGLPSDRFFAERPEGSVSTLKIQRTQQEDSAVYLCASSSTGTAYEQYFGPGTRLTVT.

Regarding this clonotype: This could be a read error, since a much larger clone is one nucleotide away. CDR3 DNA: TGTGCCAGTAGTGGTCTAGCGGGAGTGGATTGGAATGAGCAGTTCTTC. Encoded protein: CASSGLAGVDWNEQFF. The rearrangement uses TRBV19 and TRBJ2-1; 10 bases match TRBD2. CDR3 size: 16 residues. In germline, CDR1 is LNHDA, CDR2 SQIVND (reference sequence). Unmatched junction bases numbered 11, after V lost 5 bases and J lost 7 bases.

Note on this clonotype: This may be a read error: a much more frequent sequence differs by one nucleotide. This chain uses TRBV5-4 with TRBJ2-7, with no clear D. V dropped 0 bases and J dropped 9 bases, with 13 bases sitting between them. The length of the CDR3 is 13 residues. Germline CDR1 is SGHNT and CDR2 is YYREEE (reference sequence). The CDR3 bases are TGTGCCAGCAGCTTGGGCCTCTTGACGGGGCAGTACTTC. This codes for CASSLGLLTGQYF. The full variable domain, completed using reference TRBV5-4 and TRBJ2-7, is ETGVTQSPTHLIKTRGQQVTLRCSSQSGHNTVSWYQQALGQGPQFIFQYYREEENGRGNFPPRFSGLQFPNYSSELNVNALELDDSALYLCASSLGLLTGQYFGPGTRLTVT.

This clonotype was seen more than once but under ten times. Possible read error: a much larger clone is one base away. The CDR3 protein is CASSFSGRRDKQYF. The CDR3 nucleotides read TGTGCCAGCAGCTTTAGCGGGAGGAGGGACAAGCAGTACTTC. This chain uses TRBV11-3 with TRBJ2-7, with TRBD2 matching 10 bases. The CDR3 contains 14 residues. J was trimmed by 8 bases and V by 3 bases; bases with no gene match: 7. CDR1 is SGHNT and CDR2 is YENEEA in the germline V gene.

Points on this clonotype: This may be a read error: a much more frequent sequence differs by one nucleotide. The CDR3 sequence: CASSPELAGGSYNEQFF. The CDR3 nucleotides read TGTGCCAGCAGTCCCGAACTAGCGGGAGGCTCCTACAATGAGCAGTTCTTC. The rearrangement uses TRBV6-6 and TRBJ2-1, with TRBD2 matching over 12 bases. The CDR3 is 17 residues long. Germline lookup yields CDR1 MNHNY and CDR2 SVGAGI (reference sequence). Unmatched junction bases numbered 5, after V lost 5 bases and J lost 0 bases.

CDR3 loop: CASSYNPGAGNTGELFF. Written as DNA, the CDR3 is TGTGCCAGCAGTTACAACCCTGGGGCAGGAAACACCGGGGAGCTGTTTTTT. The J gene is TRBJ2-2, the V gene TRBV6-5; maybe TRBD1 (5 bases). The CDR3 is 17 residues long. V was shortened by 2 bases and J by 2 bases, with 15 bases between the two germline ends. The germline V gene encodes CDR1 MNHEY and CDR2 SVGAGI.

This clonotype was seen a handful of times. This may stem from a read error, because a much larger clone lies one nucleotide away. CDR3 region: CSAGTSGYAAQFF. CDR3 coding DNA: TGCAGTGCTGGGACTAGCGGGTATGCTGCGCAGTTCTTC. The genes are TRBV20-1 and TRBJ2-1; 12 bases line up with TRBD2. Per the germline V gene, CDR1 is DFQATT and CDR2 is SNEGSKA (reference sequence). The V segment lost 5 bases and the J segment 12 bases; nucleotides outside the gene matches: 8. This CDR3 comprises 13 residues.

About this clonotype itself: A read error may explain this, as a much larger clone is one base away. The V and J genes are TRBV5-1 and TRBJ2-1, with 7 bases identical to TRBD1. This CDR3 has 13 amino acids. CDR1 is SGHRS and CDR2 is YFSETQ in the germline V gene. CDR3 sequence reads: CATSTGNYNDQFF. In DNA form, the CDR3 reads TGCGCCACCTCGACAGGGAATTACAATGACCAGTTCTTC.

In this sample, this clonotype turned up many times. The chain combines TRBV12-3 or TRBV12-4 with TRBJ2-1; TRBD2 matches 10 bases. Germline trimming cut 8 bases from V and 6 bases from J; bases unmatched to any gene: 7. This CDR3 is 14 amino acids long. CDR3 residues: CASGPGTSVNEQFF. DNA of the CDR3: TGTGCCAGCGGTCCCGGGACTAGCGTCAATGAGCAGTTCTTC.

V and J are TRBV2 and TRBJ2-5, with a weak D call TRBD2 (6 bases). This CDR3 is 12 amino acids long. Germline CDR1 and CDR2: SNHLY and FYNNEI. The CDR3 DNA sequence: TGTGCTAGGTTGGCGGGAATGGAGACCCAGTACTTC. Amino acid sequence: CARLAGMETQYF.

At least ten counts were recorded for this clonotype. The chain has TRBV6-6 and TRBJ1-5; D remains unclear. CDR1 and CDR2 (germline): MNHNY, SVGAGI (reference sequence). The CDR3 totals 12 residues. Between the trimmed V and J ends, which lost 2 bases and 6 bases, there was a span of 5 bases. The CDR3 spells CASSYPGQPQHF. DNA of the CDR3: TGTGCCAGCAGTTACCCTGGTCAGCCCCAGCATTTT.